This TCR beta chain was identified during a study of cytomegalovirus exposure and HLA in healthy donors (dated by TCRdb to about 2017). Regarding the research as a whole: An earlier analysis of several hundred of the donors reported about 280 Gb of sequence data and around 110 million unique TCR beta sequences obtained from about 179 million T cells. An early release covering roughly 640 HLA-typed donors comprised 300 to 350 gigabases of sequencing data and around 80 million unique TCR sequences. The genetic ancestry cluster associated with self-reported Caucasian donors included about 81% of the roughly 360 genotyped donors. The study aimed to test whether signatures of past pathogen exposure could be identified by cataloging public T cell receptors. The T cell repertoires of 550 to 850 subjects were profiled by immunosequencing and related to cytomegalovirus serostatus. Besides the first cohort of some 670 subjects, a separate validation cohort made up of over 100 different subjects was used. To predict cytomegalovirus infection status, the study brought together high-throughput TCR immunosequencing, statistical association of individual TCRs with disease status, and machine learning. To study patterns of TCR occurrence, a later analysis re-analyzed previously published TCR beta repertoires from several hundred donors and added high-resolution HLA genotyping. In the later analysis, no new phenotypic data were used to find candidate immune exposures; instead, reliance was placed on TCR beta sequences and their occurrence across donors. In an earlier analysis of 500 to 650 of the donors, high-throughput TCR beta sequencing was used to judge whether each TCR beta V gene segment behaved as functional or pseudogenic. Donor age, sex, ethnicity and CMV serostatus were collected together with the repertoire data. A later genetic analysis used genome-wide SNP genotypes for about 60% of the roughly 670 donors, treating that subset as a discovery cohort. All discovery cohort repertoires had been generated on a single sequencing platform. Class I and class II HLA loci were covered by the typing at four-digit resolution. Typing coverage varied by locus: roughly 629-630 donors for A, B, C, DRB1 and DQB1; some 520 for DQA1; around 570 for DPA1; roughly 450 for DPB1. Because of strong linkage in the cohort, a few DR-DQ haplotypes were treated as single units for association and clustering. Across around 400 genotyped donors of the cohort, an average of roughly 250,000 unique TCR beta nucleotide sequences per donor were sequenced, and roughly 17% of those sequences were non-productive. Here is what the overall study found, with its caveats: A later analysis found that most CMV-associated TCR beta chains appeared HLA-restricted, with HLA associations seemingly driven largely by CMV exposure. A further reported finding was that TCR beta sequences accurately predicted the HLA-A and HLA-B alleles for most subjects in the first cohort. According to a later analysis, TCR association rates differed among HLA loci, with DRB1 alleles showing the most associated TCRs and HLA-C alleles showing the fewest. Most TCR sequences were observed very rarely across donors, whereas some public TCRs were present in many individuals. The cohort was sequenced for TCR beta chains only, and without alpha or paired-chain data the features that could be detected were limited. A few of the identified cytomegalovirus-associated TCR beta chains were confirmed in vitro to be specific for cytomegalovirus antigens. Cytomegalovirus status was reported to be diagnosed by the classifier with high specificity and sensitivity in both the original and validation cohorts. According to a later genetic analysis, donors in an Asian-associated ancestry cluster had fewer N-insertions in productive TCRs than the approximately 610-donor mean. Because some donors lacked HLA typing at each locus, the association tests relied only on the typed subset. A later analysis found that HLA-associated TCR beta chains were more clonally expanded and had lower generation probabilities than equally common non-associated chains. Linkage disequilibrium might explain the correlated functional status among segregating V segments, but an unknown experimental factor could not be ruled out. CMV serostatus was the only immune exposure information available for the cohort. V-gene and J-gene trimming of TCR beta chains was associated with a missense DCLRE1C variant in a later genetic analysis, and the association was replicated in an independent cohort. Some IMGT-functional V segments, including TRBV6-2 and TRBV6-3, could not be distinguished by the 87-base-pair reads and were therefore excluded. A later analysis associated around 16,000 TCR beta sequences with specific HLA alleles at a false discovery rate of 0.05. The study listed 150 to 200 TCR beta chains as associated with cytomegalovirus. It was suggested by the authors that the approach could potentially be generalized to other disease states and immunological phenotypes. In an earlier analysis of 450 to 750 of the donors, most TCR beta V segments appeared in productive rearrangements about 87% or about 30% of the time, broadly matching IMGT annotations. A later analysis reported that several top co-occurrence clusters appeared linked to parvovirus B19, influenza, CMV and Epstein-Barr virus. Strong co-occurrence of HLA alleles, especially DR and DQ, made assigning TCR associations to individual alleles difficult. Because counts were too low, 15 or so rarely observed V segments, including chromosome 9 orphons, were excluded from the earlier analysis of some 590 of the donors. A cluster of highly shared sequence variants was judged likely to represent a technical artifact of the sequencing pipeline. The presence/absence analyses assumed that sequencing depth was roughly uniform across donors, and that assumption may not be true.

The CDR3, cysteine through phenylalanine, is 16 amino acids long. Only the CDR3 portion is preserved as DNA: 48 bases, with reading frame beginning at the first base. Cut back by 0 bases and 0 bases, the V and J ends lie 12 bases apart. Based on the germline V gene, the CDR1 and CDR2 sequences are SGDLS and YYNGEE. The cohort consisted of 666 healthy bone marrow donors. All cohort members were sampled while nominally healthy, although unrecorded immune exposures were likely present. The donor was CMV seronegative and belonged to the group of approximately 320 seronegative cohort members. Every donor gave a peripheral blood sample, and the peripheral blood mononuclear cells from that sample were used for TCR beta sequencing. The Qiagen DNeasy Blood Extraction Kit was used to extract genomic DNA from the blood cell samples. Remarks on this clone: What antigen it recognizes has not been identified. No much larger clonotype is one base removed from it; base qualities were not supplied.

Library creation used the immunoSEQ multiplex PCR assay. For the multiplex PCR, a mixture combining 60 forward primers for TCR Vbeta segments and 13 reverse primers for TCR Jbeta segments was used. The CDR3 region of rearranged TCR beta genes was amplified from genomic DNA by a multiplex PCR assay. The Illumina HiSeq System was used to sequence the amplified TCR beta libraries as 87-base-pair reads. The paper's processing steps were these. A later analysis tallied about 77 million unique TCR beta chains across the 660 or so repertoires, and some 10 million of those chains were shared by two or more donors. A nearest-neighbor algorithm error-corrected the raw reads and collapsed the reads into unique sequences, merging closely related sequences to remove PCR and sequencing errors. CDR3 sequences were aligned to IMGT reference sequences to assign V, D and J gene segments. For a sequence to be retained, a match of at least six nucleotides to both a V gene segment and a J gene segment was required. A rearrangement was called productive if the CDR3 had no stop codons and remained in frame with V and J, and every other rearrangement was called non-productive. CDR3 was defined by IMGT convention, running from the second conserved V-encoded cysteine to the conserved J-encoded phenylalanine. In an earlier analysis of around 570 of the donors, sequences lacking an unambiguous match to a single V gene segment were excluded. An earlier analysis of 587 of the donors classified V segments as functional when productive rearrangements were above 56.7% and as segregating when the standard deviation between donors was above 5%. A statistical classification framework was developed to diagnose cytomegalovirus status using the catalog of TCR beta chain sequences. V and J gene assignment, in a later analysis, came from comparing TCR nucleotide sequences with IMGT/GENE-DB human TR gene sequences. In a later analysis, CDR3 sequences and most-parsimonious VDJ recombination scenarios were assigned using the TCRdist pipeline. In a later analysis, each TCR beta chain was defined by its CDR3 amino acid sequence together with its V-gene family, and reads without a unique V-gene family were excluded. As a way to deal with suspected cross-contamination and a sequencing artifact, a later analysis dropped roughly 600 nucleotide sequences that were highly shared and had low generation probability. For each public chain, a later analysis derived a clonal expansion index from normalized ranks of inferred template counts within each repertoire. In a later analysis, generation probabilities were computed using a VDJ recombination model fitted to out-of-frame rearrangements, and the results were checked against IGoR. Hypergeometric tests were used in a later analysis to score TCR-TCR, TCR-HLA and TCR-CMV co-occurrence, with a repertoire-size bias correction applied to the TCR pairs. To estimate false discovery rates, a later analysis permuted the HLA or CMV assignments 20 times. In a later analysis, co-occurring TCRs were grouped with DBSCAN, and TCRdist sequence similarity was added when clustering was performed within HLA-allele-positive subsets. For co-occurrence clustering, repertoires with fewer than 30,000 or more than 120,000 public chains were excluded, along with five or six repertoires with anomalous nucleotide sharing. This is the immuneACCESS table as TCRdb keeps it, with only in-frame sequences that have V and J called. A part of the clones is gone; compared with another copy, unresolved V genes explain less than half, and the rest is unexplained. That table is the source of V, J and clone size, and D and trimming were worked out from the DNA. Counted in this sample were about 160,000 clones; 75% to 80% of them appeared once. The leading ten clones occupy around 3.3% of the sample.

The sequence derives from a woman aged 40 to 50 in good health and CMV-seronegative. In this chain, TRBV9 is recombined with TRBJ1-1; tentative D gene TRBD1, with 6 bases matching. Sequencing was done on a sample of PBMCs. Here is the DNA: TGTGCCAGCAGCGTAGAGGGACAACACATGAACACTGAAGCTTTCTTT. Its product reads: CASSVEGQHMNTEAFF.